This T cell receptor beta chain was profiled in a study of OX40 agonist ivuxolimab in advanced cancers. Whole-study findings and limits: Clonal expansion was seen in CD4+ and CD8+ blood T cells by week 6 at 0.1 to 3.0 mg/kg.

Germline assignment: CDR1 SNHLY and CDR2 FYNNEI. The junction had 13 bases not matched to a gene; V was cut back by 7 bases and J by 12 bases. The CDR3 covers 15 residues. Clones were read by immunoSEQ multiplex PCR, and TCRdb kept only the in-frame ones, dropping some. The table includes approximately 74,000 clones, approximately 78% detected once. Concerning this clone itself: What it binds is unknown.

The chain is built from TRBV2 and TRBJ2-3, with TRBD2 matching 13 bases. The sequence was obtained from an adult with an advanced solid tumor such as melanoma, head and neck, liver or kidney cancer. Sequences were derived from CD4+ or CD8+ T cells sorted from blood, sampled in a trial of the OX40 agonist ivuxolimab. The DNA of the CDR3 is TGTGCCAGCACCCACGAACTAGCGGGAGGGCAGTCACAGTATTTT. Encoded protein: CASTHELAGGQSQYF.